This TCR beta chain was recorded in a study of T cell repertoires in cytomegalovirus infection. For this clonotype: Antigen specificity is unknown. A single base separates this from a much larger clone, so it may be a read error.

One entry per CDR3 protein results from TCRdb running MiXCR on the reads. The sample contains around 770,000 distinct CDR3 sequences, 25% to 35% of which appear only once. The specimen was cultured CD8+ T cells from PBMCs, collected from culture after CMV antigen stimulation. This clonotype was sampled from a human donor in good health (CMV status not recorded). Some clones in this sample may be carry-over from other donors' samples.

In DNA form, the CDR3 reads TGTGCCAGCAGCCCGCCGGGGGTAGTGAACTCACCCCTCCTCTTT. It encodes CASSPPGVVNSPLLF. The chain is built from TRBV7-2 and TRBJ1-6; TRBD1 is a possible D gene (5 bases). The germline gives CDR1 SGHTA, CDR2 FQGNSA. The CDR3 spans 15 residues. Full variable domain (missing parts from reference TRBV7-2 and TRBJ1-6): GAGVSQSPSNKVTEKGKDVELRCDPISGHTALYWYRQSLGQGLEFLIYFQGNSAPDKSGLPSDRFSAERTGGSVSTLTIQRTQQEDSAVYLCASSPPGVVNSPLLFGNGTRLTVT.